A selection of T cell receptor beta chains follows, all from one sample in a study of technical replicates of blood from several donors. Data came from immunoSEQ multiplex PCR; TCRdb stores just in-frame clones and leaves some out. The sample consists of approximately 76,000 clones, approximately 86% of them appearing once. The sequenced sample consisted of PBMCs. All receptors come from a human donor in good health. Some clones in this sample may be carry-over from other donors' samples. Each CDR3 is given with its conserved first and last residue. A D gene is named only where the DNA matches it firmly. A clone size is listed for some rows: how often the clone was seen (once, few, many), or a class if it is expanded.

CDR3 protein | CDR3 DNA | D gene | J gene | clone size | V gene
CACSTGTGANVLTF | TGTGCCTGTTCAACAGGGACGGGGGCCAACGTCCTGACTTTC | - | TRBJ2-6 | - | TRBV30
CASSGHPGDSHYEQYF | TGTGCCAGCAGCGGCCACCCCGGGGACAGTCACTACGAGCAGTACTTC | TRBD1 | TRBJ2-7 | - | TRBV14
CASRPPGGRGEQYF | TGCGCCAGCAGGCCACCGGGGGGGCGCGGCGAGCAGTACTTC | TRBD2 | TRBJ2-7 | - | TRBV4-1
CASSKTGTDTQYF | TGTGCCAGCTCAAAGACTGGCACAGATACGCAGTATTTT | - | TRBJ2-3 | - | TRBV18
CASSIRGMRVNYGYTF | TGTGCCAGCAGTATTAGAGGGATGCGGGTCAACTATGGCTACACCTTC | - | TRBJ1-2 | - | TRBV5-4
CASSLASGATYEQYF | TGTGCCAGCAGCTTGGCTAGCGGGGCCACCTACGAGCAGTACTTC | TRBD2 | TRBJ2-7 | - | TRBV7-9
CASSHFAGQTFYGYTF | TGCGCCAGCAGCCATTTCGCGGGACAGACCTTCTATGGCTACACCTTC | TRBD1 | TRBJ1-2 | - | TRBV4-1
CASSQEGLASATQYF | TGCGCCAGCAGCCAAGAGGGACTAGCGTCGGCTACGCAGTATTTT | TRBD2 | TRBJ2-3 | - | TRBV4-3
CASSQEGPRDTQYF | TGCGCCAGCAGCCAGGAGGGGCCCCGAGATACGCAGTATTTT | - | TRBJ2-3 | - | TRBV4-3
CASVEREDRGDGYTF | TGTGCTAGTGTTGAGAGAGAGGATAGAGGCGATGGCTACACCTTC | - | TRBJ1-2 | - | TRBV12-5
CASSAGTSGGGYEQYF | TGTGCCAGCAGCGCCGGGACTAGCGGAGGAGGGTACGAGCAGTACTTC | TRBD2 | TRBJ2-7 | few | TRBV9
CASGSRKTVHTDTQYF | TGTGCTAGTGGTTCACGAAAGACAGTTCACACAGATACGCAGTATTTT | - | TRBJ2-3 | - | TRBV12-5
CSAPHGTEAFF | TGCAGTGCACCACACGGGACTGAAGCTTTCTTT | - | TRBJ1-1 | few | TRBV20-1
CASRQGPYNSPLHF | TGTGCCAGCCGACAGGGCCCCTATAATTCACCCCTCCACTTT | TRBD1 | TRBJ1-6 | few | TRBV27
CATLYRDNQETQYF | TGTGCCACCCTCTACCGGGACAACCAAGAGACCCAGTACTTC | - | TRBJ2-5 | - | TRBV27
CASSFPGQGYHEQYF | TGTGCCAGCAGTTTCCCGGGACAGGGGTATCACGAGCAGTACTTC | TRBD1 | TRBJ2-7 | - | TRBV25-1
CASSFTLRGAGELFF | TGTGCCAGCAGTTTTACACTCAGGGGGGCCGGGGAGCTGTTTTTT | - | TRBJ2-2 | - | TRBV6-5
CASSLPPRAGGVGELFF | TGCGCCAGCAGCTTACCCCCACGAGCGGGGGGGGTCGGGGAGCTGTTTTTT | TRBD2 | TRBJ2-2 | - | TRBV4-1
CASSFRQGDEKLFF | TGTGCCAGCAGCTTCCGACAGGGTGATGAAAAACTGTTTTTT | TRBD1 | TRBJ1-4 | - | TRBV13
CASSVVSSGNTDTQCF | TGTGCCAGCAGCGTAGTGAGTAGCGGGAACACAGATACGCAGTGTTTT | TRBD2 | TRBJ2-3 | - | TRBV9
CASSLGTGVEKLFF | TGTGCCAGCAGCTTAGGGACAGGGGTTGAAAAACTGTTTTTT | TRBD1 | TRBJ1-4 | once | TRBV7-6
CASSSIGTGEETQYF | TGTGCCAGCAGCTCCATAGGGACAGGGGAAGAGACCCAGTACTTC | TRBD1 | TRBJ2-5 | - | TRBV7-9
CASSVGGQGQGIRNEQYF | TGTGCCAGCAGCGTAGGGGGACAGGGACAAGGTATACGTAACGAGCAGTACTTC | TRBD1 | TRBJ2-7 | - | TRBV9
CATSRDWTGTTYEQYF | TGTGCCACCAGCAGAGATTGGACAGGGACGACCTACGAGCAGTACTTC | TRBD1 | TRBJ2-7 | - | TRBV15
CASSQGQGPNEQFF | TGCGCCAGCAGCCAAGGACAGGGGCCCAATGAGCAGTTCTTC | TRBD1 | TRBJ2-1 | - | TRBV4-1
CASSSGIAGPQETQYF | TGCGCCAGCAGCTCGGGCATAGCGGGACCGCAAGAGACCCAGTACTTC | TRBD2 | TRBJ2-5 | - | TRBV5-1
CSVEQRGATDTQYF | TGCAGCGTTGAACAGCGGGGGGCCACAGATACGCAGTATTTT | TRBD2 | TRBJ2-3 | - | TRBV29-1
CASGLAGGRGEQFF | TGCGCCAGCGGACTAGCGGGGGGGCGGGGTGAGCAGTTCTTC | TRBD2 | TRBJ2-1 | - | TRBV10-2
CASSSGFTNSPLHF | TGTGCCAGCAGCTCAGGGTTCACGAATTCACCCCTCCACTTT | - | TRBJ1-6 | - | TRBV7-9
CASSSPQDAGELFF | TGTGCCAGCAGCTCCCCCCAGGATGCCGGGGAGCTGTTTTTT | - | TRBJ2-2 | - | TRBV7-8
CASSVAITGTSGRKNEQFF | TGTGCCAGCAGCGTAGCGATTACCGGGACTAGCGGGAGGAAAAATGAGCAGTTCTTC | TRBD2 | TRBJ2-1 | once | TRBV9
CASGLVGLHNEQFF | TGTGCCAGCGGTCTAGTAGGTTTGCACAATGAGCAGTTCTTC | - | TRBJ2-1 | - | TRBV7-9
CASSLGQGVTDTQYF | TGTGCCAGTAGTCTGGGACAGGGGGTCACAGATACGCAGTATTTT | TRBD1 | TRBJ2-3 | - | TRBV19
CASSPSTGGDTQYF | TGTGCCAGCAGTCCATCGACAGGGGGAGATACGCAGTATTTT | TRBD1 | TRBJ2-3 | - | TRBV6-5
CASSQTHWGDPSGNTIYF | TGTGCCAGCAGCCAAACCCACTGGGGAGACCCCTCTGGAAACACCATATATTTT | - | TRBJ1-3 | - | TRBV4-2
CASSSPWGSHYEQYF | TGTGCCAGCAGCTCCCCCTGGGGCAGCCACTACGAGCAGTACTTC | - | TRBJ2-7 | few | TRBV7-8
CASSPTGRGTANNEQFF | TGTGCCAGCTCACCAACGGGACGAGGGACAGCGAACAATGAGCAGTTCTTC | TRBD1 | TRBJ2-1 | - | TRBV18
CASRDRPYSGANVLTF | TGTGCCAGTAGGGACAGGCCTTACTCTGGGGCCAACGTCCTGACTTTC | TRBD1 | TRBJ2-6 | - | TRBV19
CASSLAAGREQYF | TGTGCCAGCAGCTTAGCGGCAGGGCGGGAGCAGTACTTC | - | TRBJ2-7 | - | TRBV11-2
CASSLTGQSPEAFF | TGTGCCAGCAGCTTGACAGGACAGTCCCCTGAAGCTTTCTTT | - | TRBJ1-1 | few | TRBV5-6
CASTRTGGHSIGYTF | TGTGCCAGCACCAGGACAGGGGGCCATTCCATTGGCTACACCTTC | TRBD1 | TRBJ1-2 | - | TRBV28
CASSLGAPIEPDTQYF | TGTGCCAGCAGCTTGGGGGCCCCAATCGAGCCAGATACGCAGTATTTT | - | TRBJ2-3 | few | TRBV5-8
CASSQLASGDNEQFF | TGTGCCAGCAGCCAATTGGCTAGCGGGGACAATGAGCAGTTCTTC | TRBD2 | TRBJ2-1 | - | TRBV16
CASGSAGGFHTEAFF | TGTGCTAGTGGTTCCGCGGGGGGGTTTCACACTGAAGCTTTCTTT | - | TRBJ1-1 | - | TRBV12-5
CASRQAGETQYF | TGTGCCAGCCGACAGGCCGGAGAGACCCAGTACTTC | - | TRBJ2-5 | - | TRBV19
CASSVGAGGPRNEQFF | TGTGCCAGCAGCGTAGGGGCGGGGGGGCCAAGGAATGAGCAGTTCTTC | TRBD2 | TRBJ2-1 | - | TRBV9
CASSLPGLAEVTDTQYF | TGTGCCAGCAGCTTGCCGGGACTAGCGGAAGTCACAGATACGCAGTATTTT | TRBD2 | TRBJ2-3 | - | TRBV5-6
CASSHGQEPYEQYF | TGTGCCAGCAGCCACGGACAGGAACCCTACGAGCAGTACTTC | TRBD1 | TRBJ2-7 | - | TRBV7-9
CTSSPTSGSQETQYF | TGCACCAGCAGCCCGACTAGCGGATCCCAAGAGACCCAGTACTTC | - | TRBJ2-5 | - | TRBV1
CASSLGFRNEQFF | TGTGCCAGCAGCTTAGGGTTCAGGAATGAGCAGTTCTTC | - | TRBJ2-1 | few | TRBV7-2
CATSRGVAGVRNEQFF | TGTGCCACCAGCAGAGGGGTAGCGGGAGTACGTAATGAGCAGTTCTTC | TRBD2 | TRBJ2-1 | - | TRBV15
CASSFDAAPGKKLFF | TGTGCCAGCAGCTTCGACGCCGCCCCGGGGAAAAAACTGTTTTTT | - | TRBJ1-4 | once | TRBV5-6
CAISARQVRRLREQYF | TGTGCCATCAGTGCCCGACAGGTTCGGAGACTTAGGGAGCAGTACTTC | - | TRBJ2-7 | - | TRBV10-3
CASSPTGRLTYNEQFF | TGTGCCAGCAGCCCAACAGGGCGGTTAACCTACAATGAGCAGTTCTTC | - | TRBJ2-1 | few | TRBV7-6
CASSVLAGGTDTQYF | TGTGCCAGCAGTGTACTAGCGGGGGGCACAGATACGCAGTATTTT | TRBD2 | TRBJ2-3 | - | TRBV6-4
CASRLTGSNNEKLFF | TGTGCCAGCAGACTGACAGGGTCGAATAATGAAAAACTGTTTTTT | TRBD1 | TRBJ1-4 | - | TRBV28
CASSQLGTGYTEAFF | TGTGCCAGCAGCCAACTAGGGACAGGGTACACTGAAGCTTTCTTT | TRBD1 | TRBJ1-1 | - | TRBV4-2
CASSLGAGGIYEQYF | TGCGCCAGCAGCCTCGGGGCCGGGGGTATCTACGAGCAGTACTTC | - | TRBJ2-7 | - | TRBV5-1
CASSPFRGGYEQYF | TGCGCCAGCAGCCCCTTCCGGGGTGGGTACGAGCAGTACTTC | - | TRBJ2-7 | - | TRBV4-3